The following is a T cell receptor (beta chain) sequence with its context. Time point reported: pretreatment peripheral blood. Assay used: immunoSEQ multiplex PCR; TCRdb lists only in-frame clones, some missing. The repertoire holds 95,000 to 100,000 clones, with about nine tenths as singletons. The data derive from a study of PD-L1 blockade in urothelial cancer. Trimming took off 5 bases at V and 3 bases at J, with 10 bases between the two ends. Germline CDR1 reads MNHEY; CDR2 reads SMNVEV (reference sequence). The CDR3 is 13 residues long. The source is a man aged 55 to 69 with urothelial cancer. V gene TRBV27 combines with J gene TRBJ2-5; D may be TRBD2 (5 bases). The sequenced sample was PBMCs, obtained around atezolizumab (anti-PD-L1) treatment. The CDR3 DNA reads as TGTGCCAGCAGTCCCGTCGGGGAAGAGACCCAGTACTTC. This codes for CASSPVGEETQYF.